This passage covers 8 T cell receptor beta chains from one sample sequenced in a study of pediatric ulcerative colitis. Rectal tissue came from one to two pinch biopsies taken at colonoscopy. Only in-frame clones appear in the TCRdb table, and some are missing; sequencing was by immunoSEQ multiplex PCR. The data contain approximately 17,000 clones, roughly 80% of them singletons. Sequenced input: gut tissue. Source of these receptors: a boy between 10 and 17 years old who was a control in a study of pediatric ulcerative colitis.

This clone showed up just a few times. The DNA for the CDR3 is TGCGCCAGCAGCTCCCCGACTAGCGGGGGGGTCTCAGGTAGGGATACGCAGTATTTT. Protein: CASSSPTSGGVSGRDTQYF. V and J are TRBV5-1 and TRBJ2-3; TRBD2 agrees at 14 bases. The germline CDR1 and CDR2 sequences are SGHRS and YFSETQ. The V segment lost 3 bases and the J segment 6 bases; nucleotides outside the gene matches: 15. CDR3 length: 19 residues.

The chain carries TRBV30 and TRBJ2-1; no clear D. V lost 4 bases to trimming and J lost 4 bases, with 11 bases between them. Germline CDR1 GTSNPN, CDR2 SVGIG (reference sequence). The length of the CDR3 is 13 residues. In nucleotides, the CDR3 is TGTGCCTGGAAGATTCCCGGGTACAATGAGCAGTTCTTC. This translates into CAWKIPGYNEQFF.

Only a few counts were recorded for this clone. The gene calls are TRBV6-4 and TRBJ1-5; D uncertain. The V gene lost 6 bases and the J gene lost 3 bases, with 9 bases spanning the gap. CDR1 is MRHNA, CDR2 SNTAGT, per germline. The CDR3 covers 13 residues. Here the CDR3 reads CASSPGPNQPQHF. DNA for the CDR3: TGTGCCAGCAGCCCCGGGCCCAATCAGCCCCAGCATTTT.

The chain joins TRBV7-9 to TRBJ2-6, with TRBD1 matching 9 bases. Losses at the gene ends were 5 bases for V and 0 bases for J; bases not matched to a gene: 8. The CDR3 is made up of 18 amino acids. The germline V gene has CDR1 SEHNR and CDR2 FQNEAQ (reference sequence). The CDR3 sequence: CASSDRDRAFSGANVLTF. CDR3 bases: TGTGCCAGCAGCGACCGGGACAGGGCCTTCTCTGGGGCCAACGTCCTGACTTTC. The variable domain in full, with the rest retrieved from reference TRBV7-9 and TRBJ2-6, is DTGVSQNPRHKITKRGQNVTFRCDPISEHNRLYWYRQTLGQGPEFLTYFQNEAQLEKSRLLSDRFSAERPKGSFSTLEIQRTEQGDSAMYLCASSDRDRAFSGANVLTFGAGSRLTVL.

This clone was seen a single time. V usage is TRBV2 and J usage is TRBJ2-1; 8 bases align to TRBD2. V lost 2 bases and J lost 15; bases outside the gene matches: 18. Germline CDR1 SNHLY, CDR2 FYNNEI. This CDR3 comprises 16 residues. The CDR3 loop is CASSERAGGTPRYSFF. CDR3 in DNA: TGTGCCAGCAGTGAAAGGGCGGGGGGAACCCCTCGGTATTCGTTCTTC.

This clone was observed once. CDR3 bases: TGTGCCAGCAGCTTGGGTCAGCCCTCTGGGGCCAACGTCCTGACTTTC. Protein product: CASSLGQPSGANVLTF. V usage is TRBV5-4 and J usage is TRBJ2-6; D ambiguous. Germline V gene data show CDR1 as SGHNT and CDR2 as YYREEE (reference sequence). This CDR3 is 16 amino acids long. Trimming shortened V by 0 bases and J by 0 bases, and 7 bases separated the two germline ends.

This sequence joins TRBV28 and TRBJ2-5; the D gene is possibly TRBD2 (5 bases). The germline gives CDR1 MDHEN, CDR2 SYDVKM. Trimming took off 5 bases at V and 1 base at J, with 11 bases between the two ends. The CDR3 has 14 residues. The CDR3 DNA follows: TGTGCCAGCAGTAGTAGCGAACTCCAAGAGACCCAGTACTTC. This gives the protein CASSSSELQETQYF. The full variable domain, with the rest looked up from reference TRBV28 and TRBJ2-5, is DVKVTQSSRYLVKRTGEKVFLECVQDMDHENMFWYRQDPGLGLRLIYFSYDVKMKEKGDIPEGYSVSREKKERFSLILESASTNQTSMYLCASSSSELQETQYFGPGTRLLVL.

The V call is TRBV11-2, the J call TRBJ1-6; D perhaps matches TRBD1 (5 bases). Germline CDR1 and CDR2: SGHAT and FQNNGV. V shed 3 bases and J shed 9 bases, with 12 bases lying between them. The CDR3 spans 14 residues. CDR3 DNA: TGTGCCAGCAGCTTCTCGCCAGGGCTTTCACCCCTCCACTTT. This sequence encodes CASSFSPGLSPLHF.